The present TCR beta chain was sequenced within a study of shared clonotypes between healthy human individuals. Several immunoSEQ plates held equal portions of the genomic DNA taken from each subset. Using immunoSEQ multiplex PCR, the repertoire was profiled, and TCRdb retains in-frame clones only, with some absent. The sample lists about 2.1 million clones, about 93% occurring once. Of note for this clone: Its antigen is unidentified. This CDR3 is also generated by other DNA sequences in the sample.

The germline V gene has CDR1 SEHNR and CDR2 FQNEAQ (reference sequence). V lost 3 bases, J lost 2 bases, and 0 bases stayed unmatched. This CDR3 has 13 amino acids. Cells designated naive CD8 were CD45RO-negative and were positively selected for CCR7, with terminally differentiated effector memory CD45RA+ cells excluded. Adults of Caucasian background living in Nashville, Tennessee made up all donors. Study-wide points: Four donors had about 5% of their naive CD4 clonotypes in common.

Sequences were obtained from naive CD8+ T cells from PBMCs. This sequence originates from a man aged 18 to 30 in good health. Some clones in this sample may be carry-over from other donors' samples. The chain is built from TRBV7-9 and TRBJ2-5, with 7 positions matching TRBD1. This CDR3 is CASSLGQQETQYF. The CDR3 DNA reads TGTGCCAGCAGCTTGGGACAGCAAGAGACCCAGTACTTC.